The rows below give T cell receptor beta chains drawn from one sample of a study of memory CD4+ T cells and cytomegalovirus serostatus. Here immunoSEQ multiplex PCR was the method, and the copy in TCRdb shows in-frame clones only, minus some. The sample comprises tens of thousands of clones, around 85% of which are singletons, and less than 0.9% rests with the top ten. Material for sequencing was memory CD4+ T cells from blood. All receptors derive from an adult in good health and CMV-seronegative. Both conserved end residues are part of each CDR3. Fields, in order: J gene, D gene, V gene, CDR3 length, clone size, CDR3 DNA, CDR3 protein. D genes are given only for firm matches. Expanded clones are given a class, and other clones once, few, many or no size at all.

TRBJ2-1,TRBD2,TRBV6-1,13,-,TGTGCCAGCTCCTTCGGACTAGTCAATGAGCAGTTCTTC,CASSFGLVNEQFF
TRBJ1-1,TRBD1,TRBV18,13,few,TGTGCCAGCTCACTTCAGGGGGAGACTGAAGCTTTCTTT,CASSLQGETEAFF
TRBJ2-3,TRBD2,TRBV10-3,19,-,TGTGCCATCAGTGAGTCCCCCCTAGCGGGAGGGCAGGGCACAGATACGCAGTATTTT,CAISESPLAGGQGTDTQYF
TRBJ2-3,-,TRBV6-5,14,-,TGTGCCAGCGCCCCCGTGGGGAGCACAGATACGCAGTATTTT,CASAPVGSTDTQYF
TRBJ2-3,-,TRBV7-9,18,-,TGTGCCAGCAGCTTAGGTTATCTAGCGAAACGGAGCACAGATACGCAGTATTTT,CASSLGYLAKRSTDTQYF
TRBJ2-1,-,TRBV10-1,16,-,TGCGCCAGTTCGACAGGTTCCCAAGGGTCCTACAATGAGCAGTTCTTC,CASSTGSQGSYNEQFF
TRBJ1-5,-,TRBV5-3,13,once,TGTGCCAGCAGCCACGAGGACAATCAGCCCCAGCATTTT,CASSHEDNQPQHF
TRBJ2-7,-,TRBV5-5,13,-,TGTGCCAGCAGCTTTAAAGGGCCCCACGAGCAGTACTTC,CASSFKGPHEQYF
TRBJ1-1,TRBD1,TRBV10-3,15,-,TGTGCCATACTACAGGGGCCCGGGATGAACACTGAAGCTTTCTTT,CAILQGPGMNTEAFF
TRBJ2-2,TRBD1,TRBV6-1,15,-,TGTGCCAGCAGGCCCGGGACAGCTAACACCGGGGAGCTGTTTTTT,CASRPGTANTGELFF
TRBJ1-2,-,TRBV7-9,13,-,TGTGCCAGCAGCTTAAGGACGGGGTATGGCTACACCTTC,CASSLRTGYGYTF
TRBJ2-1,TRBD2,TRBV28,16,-,TGTGCCAGCAGGTGGACTAGCGGGAGATCCCACAATGAGCAGTTCTTC,CASRWTSGRSHNEQFF
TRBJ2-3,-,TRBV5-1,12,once,TGCGCCAGCAGCTCGGAGGCCGATACGCAGTATTTT,CASSSEADTQYF
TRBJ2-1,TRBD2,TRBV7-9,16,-,TGTGCCAGCAGCCAATCTAGCGGGATAGGGAGTGGTGAGCAGTTCTTC,CASSQSSGIGSGEQFF
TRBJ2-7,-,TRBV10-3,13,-,TGTGCCACCCGCAAAGGGGACTCCTACGAGCAGTACTTC,CATRKGDSYEQYF
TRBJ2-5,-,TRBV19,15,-,TGTGCCAGTAGTCCCCGCGGAGGGGGCCGGGAGACCCAGTACTTC,CASSPRGGGRETQYF
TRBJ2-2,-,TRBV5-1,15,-,TGCGCCAGCAGCTTGGGGACTACCGACACCGGGGAGCTGTTTTTT,CASSLGTTDTGELFF
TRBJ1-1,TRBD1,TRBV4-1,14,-,TGCGCCAGCAGCCAAGAACAGGGGGCTGGTGAAGCTTTCTTT,CASSQEQGAGEAFF
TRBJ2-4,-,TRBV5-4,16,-,TGTGCCAGCAGCCCCGGGTTAGACCTAGCCAAAAACATTCAGTACTTC,CASSPGLDLAKNIQYF
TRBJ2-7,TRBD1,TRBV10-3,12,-,TGTGCCACGACAGGGCAATCCTACGAGCAGTACTTC,CATTGQSYEQYF
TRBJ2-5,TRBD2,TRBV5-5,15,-,TGTGCCAGCAGGTATAGCCCAGCGGGGCGGGAGACCCAGTACTTC,CASRYSPAGRETQYF
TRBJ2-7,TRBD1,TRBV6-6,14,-,TGTGCCGCGCGGCCCGGACAGGGGAGGAACGAGCAGTACTTC,CAARPGQGRNEQYF
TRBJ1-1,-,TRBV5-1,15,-,TGCGCCAGCAGCTTGGGCGCAGTAATGAACACTGAAGCTTTCTTT,CASSLGAVMNTEAFF
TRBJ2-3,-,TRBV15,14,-,TGTGCCACCAGCAGAGATAGGCTGACAGATACGCAGTATTTT,CATSRDRLTDTQYF
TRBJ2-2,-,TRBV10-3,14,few,TGTGCCATCACTGGACAAGCGGACACCGGGGAGCTGTTTTTT,CAITGQADTGELFF
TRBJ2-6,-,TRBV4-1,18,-,TGCGCCAGCAGCCAAGTCACAGGGATCTCTTCTGGGGCCAACGTCCTGACTTTC,CASSQVTGISSGANVLTF
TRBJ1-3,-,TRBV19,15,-,TGTGCCAGTAGTTTCCAGGGCGGATCAGGAAACACCATATATTTT,CASSFQGGSGNTIYF
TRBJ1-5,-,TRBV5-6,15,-,TGTGCCAGCAGCTCAGGGGTGGGTCGGAATCAGCCCCAGCATTTT,CASSSGVGRNQPQHF
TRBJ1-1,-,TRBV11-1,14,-,TGTGCCAGCAGCTTATTCGGGCTTAACACTGAAGCTTTCTTT,CASSLFGLNTEAFF
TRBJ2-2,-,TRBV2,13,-,TGTGCCAGCTATCGGGAGTCGGGAGGGGAGCTGTTTTTT,CASYRESGGELFF
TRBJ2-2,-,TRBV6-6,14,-,TGTGCCAGCACCACGGGTAGGAGGACCGGGGAGCTGTTTTTT,CASTTGRRTGELFF
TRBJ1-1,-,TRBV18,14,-,TGTGCCAGCTCAAAGGGGAGTTGGAACACTGAAGCTTTCTTT,CASSKGSWNTEAFF
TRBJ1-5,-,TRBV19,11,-,TGTGCCAGTATCGGGGCCGGGCCCCAGCATTTT,CASIGAGPQHF
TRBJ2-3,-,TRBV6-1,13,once,TGTGCCAGCAGCGTCGCCTACACAGATACGCAGTATTTT,CASSVAYTDTQYF
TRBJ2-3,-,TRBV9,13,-,TGTGCCAGCACCCGGAGCGAGGCAGATACGCAGTATTTT,CASTRSEADTQYF
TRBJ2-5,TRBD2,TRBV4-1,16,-,TGCGCCAGCAGCCGATGGGCAGCGGGGGGGCTTGAGACCCAGTACTTC,CASSRWAAGGLETQYF
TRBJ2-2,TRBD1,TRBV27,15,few,TGTGCCAGCAGGACACAGGGGGCGGGCACCGGGGAGCTGTTTTTT,CASRTQGAGTGELFF
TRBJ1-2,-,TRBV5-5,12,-,TGTGCCAGCAGCATTGATCGGGTTGGCTACACCTTC,CASSIDRVGYTF
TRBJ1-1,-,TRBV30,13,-,TGTGCCTGGAGTGTACGGTCAGGGACTGAAGCTTTCTTT,CAWSVRSGTEAFF
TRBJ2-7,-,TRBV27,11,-,TGTGCCAGCAGCGATACGGTGAGGTGGTACTTC,CASSDTVRWYF
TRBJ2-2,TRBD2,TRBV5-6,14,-,TGTGCCAGCAGCCCGGTGGGGGGGACCGGGGAGCTGTTTTTT,CASSPVGGTGELFF
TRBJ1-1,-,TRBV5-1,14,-,TGCGCCAGCAGCGTAGGGGAGCTGAACACTGAAGCTTTCTTT,CASSVGELNTEAFF
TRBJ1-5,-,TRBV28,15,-,TGTGCCAGCAGTTTATCGACAGGAGTCAATCAGCCCCAGCATTTT,CASSLSTGVNQPQHF
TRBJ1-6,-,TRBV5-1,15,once,TGCGCCAGCAGCATCGGACAGTCGGTAGGGTCACCCCTCCACTTT,CASSIGQSVGSPLHF
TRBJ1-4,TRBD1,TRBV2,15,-,TGTGCCAGCAGAGGACAGGGTCAACCCCTTGAAAAACTGTTTTTT,CASRGQGQPLEKLFF
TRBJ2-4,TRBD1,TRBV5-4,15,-,TGTGCCAGCAGCTTGTATGGGACAGGAGCGTACATTCAGTACTTC,CASSLYGTGAYIQYF
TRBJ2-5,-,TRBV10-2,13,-,TGCGCCAGCAGTGAGATCCAGGGGGGGACCCAGTACTTC,CASSEIQGGTQYF
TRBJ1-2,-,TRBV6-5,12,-,TGTGCCAGCAGAGGACAGACCTATGGCTACACCTTC,CASRGQTYGYTF
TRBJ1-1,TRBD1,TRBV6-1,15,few,TGTGCCAGCAGTGAGGTACCAACAGGGGGCACTGAAGCTTTCTTT,CASSEVPTGGTEAFF
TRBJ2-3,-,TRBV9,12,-,TGTGCCAGCAGCGACTCGAGCAATACGCAGTATTTT,CASSDSSNTQYF
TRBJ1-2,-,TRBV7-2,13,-,TGTGCCAGCAGCCCGGCAGGGGCTCGGGGCTACACCTTC,CASSPAGARGYTF
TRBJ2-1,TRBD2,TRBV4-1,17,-,TGCGCCAGCAGCCAAGAAGCGGGGGCTACCTACGGCGATGAGCAGTTCTTC,CASSQEAGATYGDEQFF
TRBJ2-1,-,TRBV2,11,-,TGTGCCAGCGGAATCTACAATGAGCAGTTCTTC,CASGIYNEQFF
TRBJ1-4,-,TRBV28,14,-,TGTGCCAGCAGTACAGCCTCAACTAATGAAAAACTGTTTTTT,CASSTASTNEKLFF
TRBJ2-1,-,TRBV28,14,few,TGTGCCAGCAGTTTATTAGTTCGACTCAATGAGCAGTTCTTC,CASSLLVRLNEQFF
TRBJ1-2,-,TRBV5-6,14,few,TGTGCCAGCAGCTTGGCTACAATTAACTATGGCTACACCTTC,CASSLATINYGYTF
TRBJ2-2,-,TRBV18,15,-,TGTGCCAGCCAGGGTCGCGGAACGAACACCGGGGAGCTGTTTTTT,CASQGRGTNTGELFF
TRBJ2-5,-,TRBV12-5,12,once,TGTGCTAGTGGTCACTTCAGTGAGACCCAGTACTTC,CASGHFSETQYF
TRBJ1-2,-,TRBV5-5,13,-,TGTGCCAGCAGCCTTAATAACGTGGACGGCTACACCTTC,CASSLNNVDGYTF